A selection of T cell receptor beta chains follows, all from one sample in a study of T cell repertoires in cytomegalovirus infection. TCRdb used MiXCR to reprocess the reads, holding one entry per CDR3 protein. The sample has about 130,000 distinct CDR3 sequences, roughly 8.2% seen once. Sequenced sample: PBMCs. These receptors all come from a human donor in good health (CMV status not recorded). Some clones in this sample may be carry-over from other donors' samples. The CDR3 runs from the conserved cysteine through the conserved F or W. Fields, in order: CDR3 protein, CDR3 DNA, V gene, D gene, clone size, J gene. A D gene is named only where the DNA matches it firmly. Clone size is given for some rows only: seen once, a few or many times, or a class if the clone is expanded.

CDR3aa: CAWRSRPWGGIEQYF
CDR3nt: TGTGCCTGGAGATCAAGGCCCTGGGGGGGGATCGAGCAGTACTTC
v_gene: TRBV30
d_gene: TRBD2
abundance: NA
j_gene: TRBJ2-7

CDR3aa: CASSLGTVNTEAFF
CDR3nt: TGTGCCAGCAGCTTGGGGACAGTGAACACTGAAGCTTTCTTT
v_gene: TRBV12-3/TRBV12-4
d_gene: TRBD1
abundance: many
j_gene: TRBJ1-1

CDR3aa: CASSPPPGPEGYGYTF
CDR3nt: TGTGCCAGCAGCCCACCCCCGGGCCCCGAGGGTTATGGCTACACCTTC
v_gene: TRBV28
d_gene: NA
abundance: many
j_gene: TRBJ1-2

CDR3aa: CASSVGKGQGTSGELFF
CDR3nt: TGTGCCAGCAGCGTAGGCAAGGGACAGGGAACGTCCGGGGAGCTGTTTTTT
v_gene: TRBV9
d_gene: TRBD1
abundance: NA
j_gene: TRBJ2-2

CDR3aa: CASTTDLNTEAFF
CDR3nt: TGTGCCAGCACCACAGATCTGAACACTGAAGCTTTCTTT
v_gene: TRBV25-1
d_gene: NA
abundance: NA
j_gene: TRBJ1-1

CDR3aa: CASSPRDKRVNEQFF
CDR3nt: TGTGCCAGCAGCCCCCGGGACAAGAGGGTCAATGAGCAGTTCTTC
v_gene: TRBV5-4
d_gene: NA
abundance: few
j_gene: TRBJ2-1

CDR3aa: CASSGSGGQGSREQYF
CDR3nt: TGTGCCAGCAGTGGGAGCGGTGGACAGGGATCACGAGAGCAGTACTTC
v_gene: TRBV25-1
d_gene: TRBD1
abundance: few
j_gene: TRBJ2-7

CDR3aa: CASSHGGKAFF
CDR3nt: TGTGCCAGCAGTCACGGAGGTAAAGCTTTCTTT
v_gene: TRBV28
d_gene: NA
abundance: NA
j_gene: TRBJ1-1

CDR3aa: CASSRHDPLGQMPSGANVLTF
CDR3nt: TGTGCCAGCAGCCGCCATGACCCTTTGGGACAGATGCCCTCTGGGGCCAACGTCCTGACTTTC
v_gene: TRBV11-1
d_gene: TRBD1
abundance: many
j_gene: TRBJ2-6

CDR3aa: CASRALQGDGGSPLHF
CDR3nt: TGTGCCAGTAGGGCCCTCCAGGGGGACGGGGGATCACCCCTCCACTTT
v_gene: TRBV19
d_gene: TRBD1
abundance: few
j_gene: TRBJ1-6

CDR3aa: CASSFRPSEPQHF
CDR3nt: TGTGCCAGCAGTTTTAGACCAAGTGAGCCCCAGCATTTT
v_gene: TRBV27
d_gene: NA
abundance: few
j_gene: TRBJ1-5

CDR3aa: CASSLFARVDGYTF
CDR3nt: TGTGCCAGCAGTTTATTCGCCAGGGTGGATGGCTACACCTTC
v_gene: TRBV28
d_gene: NA
abundance: NA
j_gene: TRBJ1-2

CDR3aa: CSARDLTAGKRDTQYF
CDR3nt: TGCAGTGCTAGAGATCTGACAGCGGGGAAAAGGGATACGCAGTATTTT
v_gene: TRBV20-1
d_gene: TRBD2
abundance: many
j_gene: TRBJ2-3

CDR3aa: CASSPGTSGGIGYF
CDR3nt: TGTGCCAGCAGCCCCGGGACGAGCGGGGGGATAGGGTATTTT
v_gene: TRBV5-4
d_gene: TRBD2
abundance: many
j_gene: TRBJ2-3

CDR3aa: CASRVAYEQYF
CDR3nt: TGTGCCAGCAGGGTCGCCTACGAGCAGTACTTC
v_gene: TRBV28
d_gene: NA
abundance: NA
j_gene: TRBJ2-7

CDR3aa: CASSQGIGVLYGYTF
CDR3nt: TGTGCCAGCAGCCAAGGAATAGGCGTTCTTTATGGCTACACCTTC
v_gene: TRBV14
d_gene: NA
abundance: many
j_gene: TRBJ1-2

CDR3aa: CASRQGQETQYF
CDR3nt: TGTGCCAGCAGACAGGGCCAAGAGACCCAGTACTTC
v_gene: TRBV2
d_gene: NA
abundance: many
j_gene: TRBJ2-5

CDR3aa: CASSLGVVGGREQYF
CDR3nt: TGTGCCAGCAGCTTAGGCGTCGTGGGGGGGCGCGAGCAGTACTTC
v_gene: TRBV7-2
d_gene: NA
abundance: many
j_gene: TRBJ2-7

CDR3aa: CASSLGDENEAFF
CDR3nt: TGCGCCAGCAGCTTGGGGGACGAAAATGAAGCTTTCTTT
v_gene: TRBV5-1
d_gene: NA
abundance: once
j_gene: TRBJ1-1

CDR3aa: CASSLVGTGNEQFF
CDR3nt: TGTGCCAGCAGCTTAGTGGGGACAGGCAATGAGCAGTTCTTC
v_gene: TRBV7-2
d_gene: TRBD1
abundance: NA
j_gene: TRBJ2-1

CDR3aa: CASSFSSKRNQPQHF
CDR3nt: TGTGCCAGCAGTTTTTCGAGTAAACGCAATCAGCCCCAGCATTTT
v_gene: TRBV27
d_gene: NA
abundance: NA
j_gene: TRBJ1-5

CDR3aa: CASSSTQEEQFF
CDR3nt: TGTGCCAGCAGCTCCACACAAGAAGAGCAGTTCTTC
v_gene: TRBV5-6
d_gene: NA
abundance: few
j_gene: TRBJ2-1

CDR3aa: CASRRVLDNSPLHF
CDR3nt: TGTGCCAGCCGCCGGGTCCTGGACAATTCACCCCTCCACTTT
v_gene: TRBV5-4
d_gene: NA
abundance: few
j_gene: TRBJ1-6

CDR3aa: CASSPRDSSPYNEQFF
CDR3nt: TGTGCCAGCAGCCCACGGGACAGCTCCCCATACAATGAGCAGTTCTTC
v_gene: TRBV7-6
d_gene: TRBD1
abundance: many
j_gene: TRBJ2-1

CDR3aa: CASSPTRNSPLHF
CDR3nt: TGTGCCAGCAGCCCGACCAGGAATTCACCCCTCCACTTT
v_gene: TRBV7-3
d_gene: NA
abundance: many
j_gene: TRBJ1-6

CDR3aa: CSASRQNYEKLFF
CDR3nt: TGCAGTGCTAGTCGTCAGAACTATGAAAAACTGTTTTTT
v_gene: TRBV20-1
d_gene: NA
abundance: NA
j_gene: TRBJ1-4

CDR3aa: CAISKDALNTEAFF
CDR3nt: TGTGCCATCAGCAAGGACGCGTTGAACACTGAAGCTTTCTTT
v_gene: TRBV10-3
d_gene: NA
abundance: NA
j_gene: TRBJ1-1

CDR3aa: CASSPNHEDTQYF
CDR3nt: TGTGCCAGCAGCCCAAATCATGAAGATACGCAGTATTTT
v_gene: TRBV7-3
d_gene: NA
abundance: many
j_gene: TRBJ2-3

CDR3aa: CSARDQGTGGAGTEAFF
CDR3nt: TGCAGTGCTAGAGATCAAGGAACAGGGGGCGCAGGGACTGAAGCTTTCTTT
v_gene: TRBV20-1
d_gene: TRBD1
abundance: NA
j_gene: TRBJ1-1